These 15 T cell receptor beta chains came from one sample sequenced in a study of control samples from healthy donors and cancer patients. TCRdb's copy holds only in-frame clones and misses some; the assay was immunoSEQ multiplex PCR. Here the sample spans roughly 180,000 clones, roughly 94% being singletons. The sample was blood. Source of these receptors: a woman aged 18-35 years in good health.

The V and J genes are TRBV18 and TRBJ1-2; TRBD1 might be the D (5 bases). The V end was cut by 2 bases, the J end by 1 base, with 8 bases between. Germline values: CDR1 KGHSH, CDR2 LQKENI. The CDR3 is 14 amino acids. The CDR3 protein is CASSPGGSNYGYTF. As DNA, the CDR3 is TGTGCCAGCTCACCAGGGGGGAGTAACTATGGCTACACCTTC. Filled out from reference TRBV18 and TRBJ1-2, the complete variable domain reads NAGVMQNPRHLVRRRGQEARLRCSPMKGHSHVYWYRQLPEEGLKFMVYLQKENIIDESGMPKERFSAEFPKEGPSILRIQQVVRGDSAAYFCASSPGGSNYGYTFGSGTRLTVV.

This chain links TRBV11-2 with TRBJ1-2; 9 bases line up with TRBD1. CDR1 is SGHAT, CDR2 FQNNGV, per germline. The CDR3 is 12 residues long. After removal of 4 bases from V and 11 bases from J, the junction contained 5 bases not matched to a gene. The CDR3 DNA reads as TGTGCCAGCAGCTCAAGGACAGGGGCATACACCTTC. It yields the protein CASSSRTGAYTF.

In DNA, the CDR3 is TGTGCCAGCAGCAAAGGTTACCGGGGGCAGTACTTC. It specifies CASSKGYRGQYF. This chain joins TRBV21-1 and TRBJ2-7; the table names TRBD2, a call not compared with the DNA. TRBV21-1 is a recognized pseudogene. This CDR3 is 12 amino acids long.

This clone has just a few counts. V is TRBV3-1 (or the pseudogene TRBV3-2) and J is TRBJ1-1, with D perhaps TRBD1 (5 bases). V was clipped by 4 bases and J by 12 bases, with 15 bases between them. Germline CDR1 and CDR2: LGHDT and YNNKEL (reference sequence). This CDR3 has 12 residues. This CDR3 reads CASSRPGEVPFF. CDR3 coding DNA: TGTGCCAGCAGCCGGCCGGGGGAAGTCCCTTTCTTT.

This chain links TRBV19 with TRBJ1-5; 10 bases line up with TRBD1. The CDR3 spans 18 residues. The junction had 11 bases not matched to a gene; V was cut back by 3 bases and J by 3 bases. Germline V lookup: CDR1 LNHDA, CDR2 SQIVND (reference sequence). The CDR3 nucleotides read TGTGCCAGTAGTATGGGAAGGACAGGGGGAGGCTACAATCAGCCCCAGCATTTT. Translating gives CASSMGRTGGGYNQPQHF.

The chain joins TRBV6-4 to TRBJ1-4; 10 bases map to TRBD1. With 4 bases clipped from V and 8 bases from J, the junction kept 7 bases outside the gene matches. CDR3 size: 15 residues. Germline V lookup: CDR1 MRHNA, CDR2 SNTAGT. CDR3 in amino acids: CASSARQGASEKLFF. DNA for the CDR3: TGTGCCAGCAGTGCCCGACAGGGGGCTTCGGAAAAACTGTTTTTT.

The rearrangement uses TRBV2 and TRBJ1-2, with no clear D. The CDR3 sequence is 14 residues long. CDR1 is SNHLY, CDR2 FYNNEI, per germline. Trimming removed 7 bases from V and 4 bases from J, with 16 bases in between. The CDR3 nucleotides are TGTGCCAGCACCCAAGCGCCGGGATCCTATGGCTACACCTTC. Translated: CASTQAPGSYGYTF.

This sequence joins TRBV30 and TRBJ2-6; no clear D gene. Per germline, CDR1 GTSNPN and CDR2 SVGIG (reference sequence). This CDR3 spans 14 amino acids. V lost 6 bases and J lost 4, with 13 bases in between. CDR3 DNA: TGTGCCTGCCCTATAGCAACAGGGGCCAACGTCCTGACTTTC. The encoded protein is CACPIATGANVLTF.

The chain carries TRBV29-1 and TRBJ2-3; D is tentatively TRBD1 or TRBD2 (5 bases each). CDR3 length: 12 residues. Trimming shortened V by 4 bases and J by 6 bases, and 11 bases separated the two germline ends. Germline assignment: CDR1 SQVTM and CDR2 ANQGSEA. CDR3 protein: CSVGRGADTQYF. The CDR3 region has the DNA TGCAGCGTTGGTAGAGGGGCTGATACGCAGTATTTT.

This clone was seen once. The chain links TRBV7-2 to TRBJ1-3; D is unclear. The ends were cut back, 3 bases at V and 2 bases at J, with 2 bases in the middle. From germline, CDR1 is SGHTA and CDR2 FQGNSA. The CDR3 totals 12 residues. CDR3: CASSFAGNTIYF. The CDR3 nucleotides are TGTGCCAGCAGCTTTGCTGGAAACACCATATATTTT.

V gene TRBV7-3 combines with J gene TRBJ2-2; D is possibly TRBD1 (5 bases). The CDR3 runs 14 residues. The V gene lost 2 bases and the J gene lost 1 base, with 5 bases spanning the gap. Germline V gives CDR1 SGHTA, CDR2 FQGTGA. The CDR3 protein is CASSLQGNTGELFF. The CDR3, as DNA: TGTGCCAGCAGCTTACAGGGGAACACCGGGGAGCTGTTTTTT.

The J gene is TRBJ2-3, the V gene TRBV20-1; D unclear. Trimming removed 2 bases from V and 11 bases from J, with 11 bases in between. The CDR3 length is 11 residues. The V gene's germline CDR1 is DFQATT and CDR2 SNEGSKA (reference sequence). The CDR3 coding sequence is TGCAGTGCTAGATCAGACAATGGGCAGTATTTT. Protein sequence: CSARSDNGQYF.

The rearrangement links TRBV19 to TRBJ1-5; 10 bases map to TRBD1. Germline CDR1 is LNHDA and CDR2 is SQIVND (reference sequence). After removal of 5 bases from V and 6 bases from J, the junction contained 13 bases not matched to a gene. The CDR3 extends over 17 amino acids. The CDR3 reads CASSDLTRGTGVQPQHF. The CDR3 region has the DNA TGTGCCAGTAGTGACCTGACCCGTGGGACAGGGGTTCAGCCCCAGCATTTT.

V is TRBV3-1 (or the pseudogene TRBV3-2) and J is TRBJ1-2; tentatively, D is TRBD1 (6 bases). Per the germline V gene, CDR1 is LGHDT and CDR2 is YNNKEL (reference sequence). V was cut by 2 bases and J by 7 bases, with 11 bases left in between. The CDR3 totals 13 residues. The CDR3 DNA reads as TGTGCCAGCAGCCAAAAGGGGGTGAGTGGCTACACCTTC. Protein: CASSQKGVSGYTF.

This clone is a singleton in its sample. The chain employs TRBV29-1 and TRBJ2-7; 9 positions match TRBD2. The V gene's germline CDR1 is SQVTM and CDR2 ANQGSEA. The CDR3 covers 13 residues. J lost 5 bases, V lost 4 bases, and 6 bases had no gene match. CDR3 amino acids: CSVGPSGDDEQYF. The DNA for the CDR3 is TGCAGCGTTGGGCCTAGCGGGGACGACGAGCAGTACTTC.